This is a list of T cell receptor beta chains from one sample in a study of beta chain features in type 1 diabetes. TCRdb's table, derived via immunoSEQ multiplex PCR, lists solely in-frame clones and lacks some. The sample contains around 310,000 clones, 9.5% to 12% of which appear only once. The specimen was naive CD4+ T cells from blood. The receptors were gathered from a woman in her thirties in good health. CDR3s include the opening cysteine and the closing phenylalanine or tryptophan.

CDR3: CASSRKTGHTGELFF; V: TRBV7-2; J: TRBJ2-2
CDR3: CAWSRTGDGYTF; V: TRBV30; J: TRBJ1-2
CDR3: CSVPGQGGGTGELFF; V: TRBV29-1; J: TRBJ2-2
CDR3: CASRTGGEPQHF; V: TRBV28; J: TRBJ1-5
CDR3: CASSGDSYNQPQHF; V: TRBV2; J: TRBJ1-5
CDR3: CASSSGTIDSYEQYF; V: TRBV11-2; J: TRBJ2-7
CDR3: CASSLSGVTTDTQYF; V: TRBV7-3; J: TRBJ2-3
CDR3: CASRTGLSSYNEQFF; V: TRBV2; J: TRBJ2-1
CDR3: CASSLGSSGSSYEQYF; V: TRBV7-6; J: TRBJ2-7
CDR3: CASSQDRDYGYTF; V: TRBV7-9; J: TRBJ1-2
CDR3: CASTPGGLAGRSHEQYF; V: TRBV19; J: TRBJ2-7
CDR3: CASSRAAESATQYF; V: TRBV27; J: TRBJ2-5
CDR3: CAWIPPPRGIGEQFF; V: TRBV30; J: TRBJ2-1
CDR3: CASSLVTNSQETQYF; V: TRBV7-2; J: TRBJ2-5
CDR3: CASSGLTSGRTDTQYF; V: TRBV6-1; J: TRBJ2-3
CDR3: CSDGQGGHYGYTF; V: TRBV29-1; J: TRBJ1-2
CDR3: CASSLSTKNLAGSYNEQFF; V: TRBV7-8; J: TRBJ2-1
CDR3: CSVGRDGGAYEQYF; V: TRBV29-1; J: TRBJ2-7
CDR3: CASSWGDRGTGELFF; V: TRBV7-2; J: TRBJ2-2
CDR3: CASSFRSGGADTQYF; V: TRBV28; J: TRBJ2-3
CDR3: CAWTKISPGTGEGTEAFF; V: TRBV30; J: TRBJ1-1
CDR3: CASSPQGSGGYGYTF; V: TRBV5-1; J: TRBJ1-2
CDR3: CASSREQANYEQYF; V: TRBV18; J: TRBJ2-7
CDR3: CSVAGGPNTEAFF; V: TRBV29-1; J: TRBJ1-1
CDR3: CASSVDSSGANVLTF; V: TRBV19; J: TRBJ2-6
CDR3: CASSQHTGNEKLFF; V: TRBV4-1; J: TRBJ1-4
CDR3: CASTDNPGQGAAGANVLTF; V: TRBV7-2; J: TRBJ2-6
CDR3: CAWTQSDYEQYF; V: TRBV30; J: TRBJ2-7
CDR3: CASSLAGGRNNEQFF; V: TRBV7-3; J: TRBJ2-1
CDR3: CAWSSYNEQFF; V: TRBV2; J: TRBJ2-1
CDR3: CASSQEGLAGEETQYF; V: TRBV4-2; J: TRBJ2-5
CDR3: CASSQVKLAGAEYNEQFF; V: TRBV4-2; J: TRBJ2-1
CDR3: CASSINSNQPQHF; V: TRBV6-5; J: TRBJ1-5
CDR3: CSVYALQMGGYGYTF; V: TRBV29-1; J: TRBJ1-2
CDR3: CASSTGTYNEQFF; V: TRBV19; J: TRBJ2-1
CDR3: CASSLEGQLYGYTF; V: TRBV7-2; J: TRBJ1-2
CDR3: CASSPQKTSSYEQYF; V: TRBV18; J: TRBJ2-7
CDR3: CSGQDRGETQYF; V: TRBV29-1; J: TRBJ2-5
CDR3: CATSTRLAGSGEQYF; V: TRBV15; J: TRBJ2-7
CDR3: CASSLGQGAYEQYF; V: TRBV7-9; J: TRBJ2-7
CDR3: CSVARGGTGGIEQFF; V: TRBV29-1; J: TRBJ2-1
CDR3: CASSPLGPPQNNEQFF; V: TRBV7-3; J: TRBJ2-1
CDR3: CAWCVHPISGANVLTF; V: TRBV30; J: TRBJ2-6
CDR3: CASHSLAGPYNEQFF; V: TRBV18; J: TRBJ2-1
CDR3: CATEAGGADTQYF; V: TRBV6-6; J: TRBJ2-3